Presented here are 8 T cell receptor beta chains from one specimen sequenced in a study of shared clonotypes between healthy human individuals. Sequencing used immunoSEQ multiplex PCR; TCRdb keeps in-frame clones, though not all of them. The sample has more than 200,000 clones, about 69% seen once. Sequenced sample: memory CD4+ T cells sorted from blood. As for subset: CD45RA-negative fraction. The receptor set was obtained from a man aged 30-40 years in good health.

The V gene is TRBV7-6, the J gene TRBJ2-2, with 8 bases matching TRBD1. Germline CDR1 and CDR2: SGHVS and FNYEAQ. The V gene end was trimmed by 1 base and the J gene end by 0 bases; junction bases not matched to a gene: 1. The length of the CDR3 is 16 residues. The CDR3, as DNA: TGTGCCAGCAGCTTAGAGACAGGGGCGAACACCGGGGAGCTGTTTTTT. Translation: CASSLETGANTGELFF.

This rearrangement joins TRBV5-4 to TRBJ2-1; the D gene is possibly TRBD2 (5 bases). Germline loops: CDR1 SGHNT, CDR2 YYREEE (reference sequence). This CDR3 has 16 residues. Trimming pared 4 bases from V and 0 bases from J, leaving 14 bases between. CDR3 amino acids: CASSAPSGGSYNEQFF. The CDR3 nucleotides are TGTGCCAGCAGCGCACCCAGCGGAGGCTCCTACAATGAGCAGTTCTTC.

The chain carries TRBV9 and TRBJ2-1; possibly TRBD2 for D (5 bases). This CDR3 is 14 amino acids long. The V gene lost 0 bases and the J gene lost 7 bases, with 11 bases spanning the gap. The V gene's germline CDR1 is SGDLS and CDR2 YYNGEE. CDR3 loop: CASSVDPSMNEQFF. CDR3 DNA sequence: TGTGCCAGCAGCGTAGACCCTAGCATGAATGAGCAGTTCTTC.

This clone is a singleton in its sample. V and J are TRBV4-1 and TRBJ2-7, with TRBD2 matching over 8 bases. Trimming cost V 4 bases and J 0 bases; bases outside gene matches: 14. The CDR3 runs to 18 residues. From germline, CDR1 is MGHRA and CDR2 YSYEKL. The CDR3 region is CASSRSMKAGDFSYEQYF. CDR3 sequence (DNA): TGCGCCAGCAGCCGGAGTATGAAAGCGGGAGATTTCTCCTACGAGCAGTACTTC.

This clone was counted once. The chain links TRBV4-1 to TRBJ2-7; TRBD2 matches at 8 bases. With 4 bases clipped from V and 0 bases from J, the junction kept 5 bases outside the gene matches. The CDR3 has 15 amino acids. CDR1 is MGHRA, CDR2 YSYEKL, per germline. Here the CDR3 reads CASSREGTSSYEQYF. Written as DNA, the CDR3 is TGCGCCAGCAGCCGGGAGGGGACTAGCTCCTACGAGCAGTACTTC.

The chain employs TRBV29-1 and TRBJ1-5, with 8 bases matching TRBD1. After removal of 3 bases from V and 7 bases from J, the junction contained 11 bases not matched to a gene. Germline V gene data show CDR1 as SQVTM and CDR2 as ANQGSEA. The CDR3 is 15 residues long. The CDR3 DNA sequence: TGCAGCGTTGATACCAAACAGGGGGTTATCCAGCCCCAGCATTTT. Amino acids: CSVDTKQGVIQPQHF.

The chain has TRBV6-6 and TRBJ1-2; possibly TRBD1 for D (6 bases). CDR3 length: 13 residues. The germline V gene encodes CDR1 MNHNY and CDR2 SVGAGI (reference sequence). The V and J ends lost 7 bases and 4 bases respectively, with 13 bases between them. The CDR3 spells CASNNQGSYGYTF. The CDR3 DNA sequence: TGTGCCAGCAACAATCAGGGGAGCTATGGCTACACCTTC.

The gene calls are TRBV5-1 and TRBJ2-3; possibly TRBD2 for D (6 bases). The CDR3 is 14 residues long. Trimming took off 5 bases at V and 2 bases at J, with 12 bases between the two ends. Germline V CDR1 and CDR2: SGHRS, YFSETQ. CDR3 DNA sequence: TGCGCCAGCAGATTTGGGACTTCCACAGATACGCAGTATTTT. Its translation: CASRFGTSTDTQYF.